This record looks at one T cell receptor (beta chain) sequence and its context. The specificity of this receptor is unknown. No quality values exist for individual bases; no much larger clone is one base distant. Thawed unstimulated PBMCs were stained for CD3, CD4 and CD8 and FACS-sorted into CD3+CD4+ and CD3+CD8+ populations. Each of the 8 studied subjects was randomized to immunosuppression withdrawal. The Qiagen DNeasy Blood and Tissue Kit was used for genomic DNA isolation. High-throughput TCRbeta CDR3 sequencing of frozen genomic DNA was performed by immunoSEQ, with PCR amplification, mapping, bias correction and internal controls included. On the study's bioinformatics: Only productive rearrangements were retained, and each unique TCRbeta sequence was defined by its CDR3 nucleotide sequence together with its V and J gene. For classification of a sequence as donor-reactive, at least 5-fold expansion in CFSE-low cells relative to unstimulated pre-transplant cells and a frequency of at least 0.01% were required. Per-subject minimum frequency thresholds, based on the lowest-template unstimulated sample, ensured at least 90% detection power. Jensen-Shannon divergence between the top 1000 TCRbeta sequences post-transplant and pre-transplant was used to measure repertoire turnover. Changes in detection of donor-reactive sequences were tested with two-sided Fisher's exact tests. Held by TCRdb, this immuneACCESS table contains in-frame sequences only and omits some clones. Under half of the omission traces to an unresolved V gene where checked; the cause of the rest is unknown. Clonal size and the V and J genes are those of that table, whereas D and trimming came from the DNA. The sample table records roughly 55,000 clones; 65% to 80% of these occur just once. Of the sample, 8.5% to 10% falls within the top ten clones.

This entry is derived from a study of T cell clones after liver transplantation (dated 2019 in TCRdb). General notes on the study: ITN030ST, the source of the samples, was a randomized trial that attempted immunosuppression withdrawal within 2 years of liver transplantation. Until randomization at 12-24 months post-transplant, subjects were given standard immunosuppression, with no induction therapy. To count as tolerant, a recipient had to stay completely off immunosuppression for at least one year without liver enzymes climbing beyond twice the upper limit of normal. Donor-reactive T cell clones were identified by TCRbeta sequencing after a pre-transplant mixed lymphocyte reaction and then tracked in post-transplant blood. A cohort of 8 liver transplant recipients was studied, of whom 3 were classified as tolerant and 5 as non-tolerant. As an antigen-independent comparator for donor-reactive sequences, third party-reactive TCRbeta sequences were also identified from pre-transplant MLRs. Of the eight recipients, a few were HCV-positive, while the remaining recipients had been transplanted for non-autoimmune, non-viral indications. Blood samples were collected pre-transplant, then pre-randomization ahead of withdrawal, and finally post-randomization once withdrawal had either been completed or failed. Paper-wide results and their limitations: A significant post-transplant decrease in circulating donor-reactive CD4 TCRbeta sequences was observed in 5 of 8 subjects, irrespective of tolerance or HCV status. Without allograft tissue specimens, donor-reactive T cells may have migrated into the graft rather than being deleted. Conclusions were preliminary, limited by small, heterogeneous patient numbers and non-standardized post-transplant time points. After accounting for repertoire turnover, donor-reactive detection was significantly reduced in 7 of 8 subjects for CD4 and 8 of 8 for CD8. Low numbers of available donor cells limited the measurable donor-reactive repertoire in a couple of subjects. Donor-reactive sequences decreased more than third party-reactive sequences, which suggests partial antigen-specific deletion that was not related to withdrawal success.

This sample comprised CD4+ T cells from blood, obtained about 56 months after liver transplant. This TCR came from a human patient who received a liver transplant. After a transplant, some of the T cells may come from the graft donor.

The CDR3 in this case is CASSIGTSSTDTQYF. The DNA is TGCGCCAGCAGTATCGGGACATCTAGCACAGATACGCAGTATTTT. The sequence is built from TRBV5-1 and TRBJ2-3; a tentative D match to TRBD1 spans 6 bases. The CDR3 holds 15 amino acids from the cysteine to the phenylalanine. The kept DNA is CDR3 alone, 45 bases in frame from the first base. Per the germline V gene, SGHRS is the CDR1 and YFSETQ is the CDR2. The trim is 5 bases for V and 0 bases for J, with a gap of 13 bases between the germline ends.